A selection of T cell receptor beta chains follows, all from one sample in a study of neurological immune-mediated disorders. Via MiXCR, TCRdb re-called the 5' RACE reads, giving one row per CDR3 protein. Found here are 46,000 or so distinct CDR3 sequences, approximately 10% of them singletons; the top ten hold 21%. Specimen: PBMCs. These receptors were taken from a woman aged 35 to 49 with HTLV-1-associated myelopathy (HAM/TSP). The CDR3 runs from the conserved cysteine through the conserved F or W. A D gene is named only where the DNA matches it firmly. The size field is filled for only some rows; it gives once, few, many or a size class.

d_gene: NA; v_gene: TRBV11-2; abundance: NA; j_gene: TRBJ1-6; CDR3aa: CASSPGGGANSPLHF; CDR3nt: TGTGCCAGCAGCCCGGGTGGGGGGGCTAATTCACCCCTCCACTTT
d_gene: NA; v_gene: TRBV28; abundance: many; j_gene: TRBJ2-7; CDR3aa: CASSLLGTHSYEQYF; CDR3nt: TGTGCCAGCAGTTTATTGGGCACCCACTCCTACGAGCAGTACTTC
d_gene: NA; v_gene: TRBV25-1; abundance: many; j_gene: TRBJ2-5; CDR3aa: CASSEAGATGETQYF; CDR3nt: TGTGCCAGCAGTGAGGCCGGGGCGACAGGAGAGACCCAGTACTTC
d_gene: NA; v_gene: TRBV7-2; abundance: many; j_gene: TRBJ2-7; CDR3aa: CASSRVGSYPYEQYF; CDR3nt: TGTGCCAGCAGCCGAGTAGGGTCCTACCCCTACGAGCAGTACTTC
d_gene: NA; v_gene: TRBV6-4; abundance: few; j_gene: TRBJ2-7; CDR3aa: CASSDKGPGTQDHEQYF; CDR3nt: TGTGCCAGCAGTGACAAGGGGCCGGGGACTCAGGACCACGAGCAGTACTTC
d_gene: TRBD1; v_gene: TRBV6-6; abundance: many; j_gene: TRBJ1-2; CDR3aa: CASSDKSPGTGNYGYTF; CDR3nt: TGTGCCAGCAGTGACAAAAGTCCCGGGACAGGGAATTATGGCTACACCTTC
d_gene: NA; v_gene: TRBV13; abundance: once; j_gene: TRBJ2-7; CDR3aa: CASSGEDSGEQYF; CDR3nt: TGTGCCAGCAGCGGGGAGGACAGTGGCGAGCAGTACTTC
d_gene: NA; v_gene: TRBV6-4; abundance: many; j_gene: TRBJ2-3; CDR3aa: CASSVYSSTDTQYF; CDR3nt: TGTGCCAGCAGTGTTTATTCTAGCACAGATACGCAGTATTTT
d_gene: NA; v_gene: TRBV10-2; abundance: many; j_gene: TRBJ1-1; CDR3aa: CASGKLNTEAFF; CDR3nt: TGCGCCAGCGGAAAGTTGAACACTGAAGCTTTCTTT
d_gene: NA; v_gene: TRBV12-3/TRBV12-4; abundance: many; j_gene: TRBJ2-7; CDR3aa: CASTIWGSYEQYF; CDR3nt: TGTGCCAGCACCATATGGGGATCCTACGAGCAGTACTTC
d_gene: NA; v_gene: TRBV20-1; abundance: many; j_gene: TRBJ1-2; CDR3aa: CSASNSYGYTF; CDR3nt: TGCAGTGCTAGTAACAGCTATGGCTACACCTTC
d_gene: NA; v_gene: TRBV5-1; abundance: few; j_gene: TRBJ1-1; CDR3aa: CASSLPPITGTNTEAFF; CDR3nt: TGCGCCAGCAGCTTGCCCCCTATTACAGGGACCAACACTGAAGCTTTCTTT
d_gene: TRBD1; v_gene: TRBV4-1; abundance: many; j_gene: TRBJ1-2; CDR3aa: CASSQVQGTGTGYTF; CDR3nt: TGCGCCAGCAGCCAAGTTCAAGGGACAGGAACGGGCTACACCTTC
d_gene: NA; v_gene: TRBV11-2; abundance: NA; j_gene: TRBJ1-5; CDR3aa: CASSLLGTSNQPQHF; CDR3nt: TGTGCCAGCAGCTTACTAGGGACTAGCAATCAGCCCCAGCATTTT
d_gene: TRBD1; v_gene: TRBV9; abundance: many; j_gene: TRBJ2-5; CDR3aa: CASSIRTGNQETQYF; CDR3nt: TGTGCCAGCAGCATTAGGACAGGGAATCAAGAGACCCAGTACTTC
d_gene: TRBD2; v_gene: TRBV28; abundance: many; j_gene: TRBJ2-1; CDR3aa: CASSSRGGGTYNEQFF; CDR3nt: TGTGCCAGCAGTTCTCGGGGGGGAGGAACCTACAATGAGCAGTTCTTC
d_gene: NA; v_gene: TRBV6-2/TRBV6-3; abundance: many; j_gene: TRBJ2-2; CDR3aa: CASSYWVGLNTGELFF; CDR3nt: TGTGCCAGCAGTTACTGGGTCGGACTGAACACCGGGGAGCTGTTTTTT
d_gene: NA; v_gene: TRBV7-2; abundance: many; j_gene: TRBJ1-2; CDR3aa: CASSLGPRLGGYTF; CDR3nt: TGTGCCAGCAGCTTAGGACCGCGTTTGGGAGGCTACACCTTC